This TCR beta chain came from a study of blood T cells in healthy people across ages. General study results and limits: Naive CD4+ cells and diversity were both higher in long-lived donors than in aged donors.

Sample-barcoded 5' priming and a J-beta primer mix drove a second PCR of roughly 7 to 11 cycles. The template-switch adaptor was a 5' adaptor with 12 random nucleotides. It tagged each cDNA molecule. In TCRdb, the 5' RACE reads were re-called with MiXCR into one record per CDR3 protein. Of approximately 1,700,000 distinct CDR3 sequences in the sample, about two fifths are singletons; the top ten hold 23%. The V gene lost 6 bases and the J gene lost 6 bases, with 8 bases spanning the gap. CDR3 length: 12 amino acids. Germline assignment: CDR1 SEHNR and CDR2 FQNEAQ (reference sequence). About this clonotype: The antigen remains undetermined.

Sample: blood. This TCR derives from a human donor in good health. This rearrangement joins TRBV7-9 to TRBJ1-4; a weak D match, TRBD1 (5 bases). For the CDR3, the DNA is TGTGCCAGCAGGATACAGGATGAAAAACTGTTTTTT. The encoded protein is CASRIQDEKLFF.